A single T cell receptor (beta chain) is shown here with its context. As yet, its antigen is unknown. The data stem from a study of regulatory T cells in long-lasting Graves disease. The authors built TCR beta libraries using iRepertoire HTBI primers and Arm-PCR of CDR3 regions. TCRdb re-called the multiplex PCR reads with MiXCR, one entry per CDR3 protein. The sample lists 250,000 to 300,000 distinct CDR3 sequences; around a fifth were seen once. The CDR3 sequence is 14 residues long. The germline CDR1 and CDR2 sequences are LNHDA and SQIVND (reference sequence). Trimming pared 3 bases from V and 5 bases from J, leaving 13 bases between. Time point defined: persistent/refractory GD, antithyroid drugs over 5 years with positive TRAb. RNA from PBMCs was the source of the TCR library. Broader study findings: Persistent disease was associated with favored TRBV28 usage and with favored use of TRBJ1-2 and TRBJ2-5.

The TCR sequence derives from a female donor with Graves disease. V gene TRBV19 combines with J gene TRBJ1-1; D gene ambiguous. The sequencing used peripheral blood mononuclear cells (PBMCs), collected when the disease was refractory, from a patient treated with antithyroid drugs. The chain's CDR3 is CASSMGGSVTEAFF. CDR3 bases: TGTGCCAGTAGTATGGGAGGCAGCGTGACTGAAGCTTTCTTT.